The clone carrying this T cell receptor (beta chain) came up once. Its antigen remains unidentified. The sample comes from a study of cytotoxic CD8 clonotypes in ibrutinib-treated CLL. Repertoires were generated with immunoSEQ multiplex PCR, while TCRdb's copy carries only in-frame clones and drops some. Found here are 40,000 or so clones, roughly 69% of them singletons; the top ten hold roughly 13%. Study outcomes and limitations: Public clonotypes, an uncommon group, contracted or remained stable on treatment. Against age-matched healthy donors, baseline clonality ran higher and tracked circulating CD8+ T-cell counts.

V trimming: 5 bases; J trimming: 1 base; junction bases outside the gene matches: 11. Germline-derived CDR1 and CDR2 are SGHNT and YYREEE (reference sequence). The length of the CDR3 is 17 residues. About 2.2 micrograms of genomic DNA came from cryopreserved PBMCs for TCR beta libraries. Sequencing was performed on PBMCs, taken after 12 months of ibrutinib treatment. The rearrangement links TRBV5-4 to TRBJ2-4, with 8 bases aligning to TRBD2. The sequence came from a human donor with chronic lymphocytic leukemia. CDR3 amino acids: CASSRSGGRAAKNIQYF. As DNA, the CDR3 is TGTGCCAGCAGTAGGTCGGGGGGGCGGGCGGCCAAAAACATTCAGTACTTC.